This T cell receptor (beta chain) was captured in a study of OX40 agonist ivuxolimab in advanced cancers. Clones were read by immunoSEQ multiplex PCR, and TCRdb kept only the in-frame ones, dropping some. The data show approximately 86,000 clones, more than 85% seen once. The CDR3 has 16 amino acids. The ends were cut back, 6 bases at V and 1 base at J, with 16 bases in the middle. Looked up from germline, CDR1 is MDHEN and CDR2 is SYDVKM. The sample here was CD4+ or CD8+ T cells sorted from blood, taken in a trial of the OX40 agonist ivuxolimab. This chain connects TRBV28 to TRBJ2-4; possible D gene TRBD2, 6 bases. The origin of this receptor is an adult with an advanced solid tumor such as melanoma, head and neck, liver or kidney cancer. DNA for the CDR3: TGTGCCAGCAGGGAGGAGGGAGACGGGGCCAAAAACATTCAGTACTTC. It is translated as CASREEGDGAKNIQYF.